The rows below give T cell receptor beta chains drawn from one sample of a study of graft-versus-host responses after intestinal transplantation. Their antigens remain unidentified. Sequenced by immunoSEQ multiplex PCR; TCRdb stores in-frame clones only, minus some. Among 90,000 to 120,000 clones listed, roughly 87% were seen once. The source was unstimulated CD4+ T cells sorted from spleen or lymph node cells, collected before intestinal transplant. These receptors all stem from a human donor who received an intestinal transplant. Each CDR3 is given with its conserved first and last residue. D genes are given only for firm matches. The size field is filled for only some rows; it gives once, few, many or a size class.

D gene	clone size	V gene	J gene	CDR3 protein	CDR3 DNA
TRBD2	-	TRBV5-1	TRBJ2-5	CASSLKVTGGVETQYF	TGCGCCAGCAGCTTGAAGGTTACGGGGGGTGTGGAGACCCAGTACTTC
-	-	TRBV5-1	TRBJ2-5	CASSSRQVKETQYF	TGCGCCAGCAGCTCCCGACAGGTTAAGGAGACCCAGTACTTC
-	-	TRBV7-6	TRBJ2-6	CASSFSSSGANVLTF	TGTGCCAGCAGCTTTTCCAGCTCTGGGGCCAACGTCCTGACTTTC
-	-	TRBV28	TRBJ1-5	CASSLLTATRGNQPQHF	TGTGCCAGCAGTTTATTGACAGCGACGAGGGGAAATCAGCCCCAGCATTTT
TRBD1	-	TRBV5-6	TRBJ1-5	CASSLRDRGNQPQHF	TGTGCCAGCAGCTTGAGGGACAGGGGCAATCAGCCCCAGCATTTT
-	-	TRBV7-2	TRBJ2-7	CASSLVQIYEQYF	TGTGCCAGCAGCTTAGTGCAGATCTACGAGCAGTACTTC
TRBD1	-	TRBV5-4	TRBJ1-6	CASHREQGNSPLHF	TGTGCCAGCCACCGTGAACAGGGGAATTCACCCCTCCACTTT
TRBD1	-	TRBV5-1	TRBJ2-1	CASSSGQGGYNEQFF	TGCGCCAGCAGCTCTGGACAGGGAGGCTACAATGAGCAGTTCTTC
-	once	TRBV5-4	TRBJ2-1	CASTRGTGSYNEQFF	TGTGCCAGCACCCGAGGGACGGGATCCTACAATGAGCAGTTCTTC
-	-	TRBV5-1	TRBJ2-5	CASSLASGAETQYF	TGCGCCAGCAGCTTGGCCTCGGGGGCTGAGACCCAGTACTTC
TRBD1	-	TRBV27	TRBJ1-2	CASSFSDRGGYGYTF	TGTGCCAGCAGTTTTTCGGACAGGGGGGGCTATGGCTACACCTTC
TRBD1	-	TRBV5-1	TRBJ2-1	CASRATGKYNEQFF	TGCGCCAGCAGAGCGACAGGGAAATACAATGAGCAGTTCTTC
TRBD2	-	TRBV4-1	TRBJ2-1	CASSQVSVLAGSGYEQFF	TGCGCCAGCAGCCAAGTCTCCGTACTAGCGGGGTCTGGGTATGAGCAGTTCTTC
TRBD1	-	TRBV11-2	TRBJ2-1	CASSLASWTGSYNEQFF	TGTGCCAGCAGCTTAGCCTCCTGGACAGGTAGCTACAATGAGCAGTTCTTC
-	-	TRBV14	TRBJ1-1	CASSQYPGGDTEAFF	TGTGCCAGCAGCCAATATCCTGGCGGGGACACTGAAGCTTTCTTT
-	few	TRBV7-6	TRBJ2-5	CASSLRGLGETQYF	TGTGCCAGCAGCTTAAGGGGCCTGGGGGAGACCCAGTACTTC
TRBD1	-	TRBV19	TRBJ2-7	CASSSRDRTYEQYF	TGTGCCAGTAGTTCCCGGGACAGGACCTACGAGCAGTACTTC
TRBD1	few	TRBV7-3	TRBJ1-6	CASSFSGQGYSPLHF	TGTGCCAGCAGCTTCTCGGGACAGGGATATTCACCCCTCCACTTT
-	-	TRBV4-2	TRBJ2-1	CASSQDPSPYNEQFF	TGTGCCAGCAGCCAAGACCCTAGCCCCTACAATGAGCAGTTCTTC
TRBD2	-	TRBV19	TRBJ2-2	CASSIGPLAGAGELFF	TGTGCCAGTAGTATAGGGCCACTAGCGGGAGCAGGGGAGCTGTTTTTT
TRBD1	-	TRBV9	TRBJ2-2	CASSQTGTVGTGELFF	TGTGCCAGCAGCCAGACCGGGACAGTGGGCACCGGGGAGCTGTTTTTT
TRBD1	-	TRBV7-3	TRBJ2-5	CASSRDSQETQYF	TGTGCCAGCAGCCGGGACAGCCAAGAGACCCAGTACTTC
-	-	TRBV6-5	TRBJ1-1	CASSEFRSPSEAFF	TGTGCCAGCAGTGAGTTTCGCAGTCCTTCTGAAGCTTTCTTT
-	-	TRBV19	TRBJ1-2	CASSIRADYLYGYTF	TGTGCCAGTAGTATTCGGGCAGACTATCTCTATGGCTACACCTTC
-	-	TRBV20-1	TRBJ1-1	CRGGGEGLAFF	TGCAGGGGGGGAGGGGAGGGGTTGGCTTTCTTT
-	-	TRBV7-3	TRBJ1-6	CASSSWGGNSPLHF	TGTGCCAGCAGTTCCTGGGGTGGAAATTCACCCCTCCACTTT
TRBD2	-	TRBV6-6	TRBJ2-1	CASSTRLAGREQFF	TGTGCCAGCAGTACCCGACTAGCGGGGAGGGAGCAGTTCTTC
TRBD1	-	TRBV2	TRBJ1-1	CASSERGQVGTEAFF	TGTGCCAGCAGTGAACGAGGACAGGTGGGCACTGAAGCTTTCTTT
TRBD2	-	TRBV25-1	TRBJ2-1	CASAEAGDYNEQFF	TGTGCCAGCGCGGAAGCGGGAGATTACAATGAGCAGTTCTTC
TRBD2	-	TRBV10-1	TRBJ2-3	CASSGLAGEGTQYF	TGCGCCAGCAGTGGTCTAGCGGGGGAGGGTACGCAGTATTTT
TRBD2	-	TRBV9	TRBJ2-2	CASRGTSGSSGTGELFF	TGTGCCAGCAGGGGGACTAGCGGGAGTTCGGGCACCGGGGAGCTGTTTTTT
-	-	TRBV29-1	TRBJ1-1	CSVGRSWEAFF	TGCAGCGTTGGACGAAGCTGGGAAGCTTTCTTT
-	-	TRBV5-5	TRBJ1-1	CASSFDSEAFF	TGTGCCAGCAGCTTCGACAGTGAAGCTTTCTTT
-	-	TRBV5-1	TRBJ2-1	CASSLKTNDYNEQFF	TGCGCCAGCAGCTTGAAGACCAATGATTACAATGAGCAGTTCTTC
TRBD1	-	TRBV4-2	TRBJ2-7	CASSRTNTRGSSYEQYF	TGTGCCAGCAGCCGCACAAACACCAGGGGGAGCTCCTACGAGCAGTACTTC
-	-	TRBV5-1	TRBJ1-2	CASSRQLGTSYGYTF	TGCGCCAGCAGCCGCCAATTGGGGACTTCTTATGGCTACACCTTC
TRBD2	-	TRBV7-9	TRBJ2-7	CASSTGTSGFYEQYF	TGTGCCAGCAGTACCGGGACTAGCGGGTTCTACGAGCAGTACTTC
-	-	TRBV12-5	TRBJ1-2	CASGLVRGGYTF	TGTGCTAGTGGTTTGGTACGCGGTGGCTACACCTTC